A selection of T cell receptor beta chains follows, all from one sample in a study of T cell responses to AZD1222 COVID-19 vaccine. TCRdb's table, derived via immunoSEQ multiplex PCR, lists solely in-frame clones and lacks some. The table lists about 83,000 clones, approximately 90% of them singletons, with around 28% in the top ten. Specimen: peripheral blood, collected 28 days after the second AZD1222 dose. These receptors were obtained from an adult who received the AZD1222 COVID-19 vaccine. Both conserved end residues are part of each CDR3. The order of the fields is D gene, J gene, V gene, clone size, CDR3 protein, CDR3 DNA. A D gene is named only where the DNA matches it firmly. Expanded clones get a size class; other rows say once, few or many, or leave the size out.

d_gene: NA; j_gene: TRBJ2-3; v_gene: TRBV14; abundance: NA; CDR3aa: CASSQGQAPSTDTQYF; CDR3nt: TGTGCCAGCAGCCAAGGACAGGCACCTAGCACAGATACGCAGTATTTT
d_gene: NA; j_gene: TRBJ1-1; v_gene: TRBV25-1; abundance: once; CDR3aa: CASSTPREAFF; CDR3nt: TGTGCCAGCAGTACACCGCGCGAAGCTTTCTTT
d_gene: TRBD1; j_gene: TRBJ1-6; v_gene: TRBV28; abundance: NA; CDR3aa: CASSLKGDRDSPLHF; CDR3nt: TGTGCCAGCAGTTTAAAGGGGGACAGGGATTCACCCCTCCACTTT
d_gene: NA; j_gene: TRBJ1-2; v_gene: TRBV10-3; abundance: NA; CDR3aa: CAISDGESNYGYTF; CDR3nt: TGTGCCATCAGTGACGGAGAGTCTAACTATGGCTACACCTTC
d_gene: NA; j_gene: TRBJ2-3; v_gene: TRBV5-5; abundance: NA; CDR3aa: CASSPHEGWATDTQYF; CDR3nt: TGTGCCAGCAGCCCCCATGAGGGGTGGGCGACAGATACGCAGTATTTT
d_gene: TRBD2; j_gene: TRBJ2-3; v_gene: TRBV7-2; abundance: NA; CDR3aa: CASSLLAGGSTDTQYF; CDR3nt: TGTGCCAGCAGCCTTCTAGCGGGAGGGAGCACAGATACGCAGTATTTT
d_gene: NA; j_gene: TRBJ2-3; v_gene: TRBV27; abundance: NA; CDR3aa: CASRQSQGETDTQYF; CDR3nt: TGTGCCAGCAGACAGTCTCAGGGAGAAACAGATACGCAGTATTTT
d_gene: TRBD1; j_gene: TRBJ1-5; v_gene: TRBV10-3; abundance: NA; CDR3aa: CAISEEGTGSNQPQHF; CDR3nt: TGTGCCATCAGTGAGGAAGGGACAGGGAGCAATCAGCCCCAGCATTTT
d_gene: TRBD1; j_gene: TRBJ1-4; v_gene: TRBV15; abundance: NA; CDR3aa: CATSRTGGDEKLFF; CDR3nt: TGTGCCACCAGCAGGACAGGGGGCGATGAAAAACTGTTTTTT
d_gene: NA; j_gene: TRBJ2-2; v_gene: TRBV28; abundance: NA; CDR3aa: CASRLSANTGELFF; CDR3nt: TGTGCCAGCAGACTGTCCGCGAACACCGGGGAGCTGTTTTTT
d_gene: TRBD1; j_gene: TRBJ1-2; v_gene: TRBV11-2; abundance: NA; CDR3aa: CASSLDFGTGGAGGYTF; CDR3nt: TGTGCCAGCAGCTTAGATTTTGGGACAGGGGGCGCAGGGGGCTACACCTTC
d_gene: NA; j_gene: TRBJ2-7; v_gene: TRBV11-2; abundance: NA; CDR3aa: CASSLGGLYNEQYF; CDR3nt: TGTGCCAGCAGCTTAGGAGGGCTCTATAACGAGCAGTACTTC
d_gene: TRBD2; j_gene: TRBJ2-3; v_gene: TRBV14; abundance: NA; CDR3aa: CASSPAGTRTDTQYF; CDR3nt: TGTGCCAGCAGTCCAGCGGGAACACGCACAGATACGCAGTATTTT
d_gene: TRBD2; j_gene: TRBJ2-1; v_gene: TRBV11-2; abundance: NA; CDR3aa: CANKKTGTSTNEQFF; CDR3nt: TGTGCCAACAAAAAGACGGGGACTAGTACCAATGAGCAGTTCTTC
d_gene: NA; j_gene: TRBJ1-1; v_gene: TRBV29-1; abundance: NA; CDR3aa: CSVGARSFAEAFF; CDR3nt: TGCAGCGTGGGGGCGCGTTCATTCGCTGAAGCTTTCTTT
d_gene: NA; j_gene: TRBJ2-1; v_gene: TRBV20-1; abundance: NA; CDR3aa: CSASKHRDEQFF; CDR3nt: TGCAGTGCTAGTAAGCACCGGGATGAGCAGTTCTTC
d_gene: NA; j_gene: TRBJ1-2; v_gene: TRBV27; abundance: NA; CDR3aa: CASSLGGAAGGYTF; CDR3nt: TGTGCCAGCAGTCTAGGCGGGGCTGCGGGAGGCTACACCTTC
d_gene: TRBD1; j_gene: TRBJ2-1; v_gene: TRBV3-1/TRBV3-2; abundance: once; CDR3aa: CASSPRGLNNEQFF; CDR3nt: TGTGCCAGCAGCCCTAGGGGGCTTAACAATGAGCAGTTCTTC
d_gene: TRBD1; j_gene: TRBJ2-5; v_gene: TRBV6-5; abundance: NA; CDR3aa: CASRPHGTAQETQYF; CDR3nt: TGTGCCAGCAGGCCTCACGGGACAGCTCAAGAGACCCAGTACTTC
d_gene: NA; j_gene: TRBJ2-2; v_gene: TRBV5-1; abundance: NA; CDR3aa: CASSATGTPYTGELFF; CDR3nt: TGCGCCAGCAGCGCCACCGGGACGCCTTACACCGGGGAGCTGTTTTTT
d_gene: NA; j_gene: TRBJ1-1; v_gene: TRBV7-2; abundance: NA; CDR3aa: CASSLGGLVSTEAFF; CDR3nt: TGTGCCAGCAGCTTAGGGGGTTTGGTATCGACTGAAGCTTTCTTT
d_gene: NA; j_gene: TRBJ2-2; v_gene: TRBV3-1/TRBV3-2; abundance: NA; CDR3aa: CASSQVGGELFF; CDR3nt: TGTGCCAGCAGCCAAGTTGGCGGGGAGCTGTTTTTT
d_gene: NA; j_gene: TRBJ2-3; v_gene: TRBV9; abundance: NA; CDR3aa: CASSSRTDSTDTQYF; CDR3nt: TGTGCCAGCAGCTCTAGGACAGACAGCACAGATACGCAGTATTTT
d_gene: TRBD2; j_gene: TRBJ2-7; v_gene: TRBV9; abundance: NA; CDR3aa: CASSGTSGRPSYEQYF; CDR3nt: TGTGCCAGCAGCGGGACTAGCGGGAGACCCTCCTACGAGCAGTACTTC
d_gene: NA; j_gene: TRBJ1-6; v_gene: TRBV19; abundance: NA; CDR3aa: CASRNFFGEGGLNSPLHF; CDR3nt: TGTGCCAGTAGGAACTTTTTCGGCGAAGGGGGATTAAATTCACCCCTCCACTTT
d_gene: NA; j_gene: TRBJ1-2; v_gene: TRBV19; abundance: NA; CDR3aa: CASSILGIDGYTF; CDR3nt: TGTGCCAGTAGTATACTGGGAATTGATGGCTACACCTTC
d_gene: TRBD1; j_gene: TRBJ1-1; v_gene: TRBV29-1; abundance: NA; CDR3aa: CSVDVGGKTEAFF; CDR3nt: TGCAGCGTTGATGTAGGGGGCAAAACTGAAGCTTTCTTT
d_gene: NA; j_gene: TRBJ1-2; v_gene: TRBV29-1; abundance: NA; CDR3aa: CSAPRPGYGYTF; CDR3nt: TGCAGCGCCCCTCGGCCGGGGTACGGCTACACCTTC
d_gene: NA; j_gene: TRBJ2-7; v_gene: TRBV28; abundance: NA; CDR3aa: CASSSHTFLQTYEQYF; CDR3nt: TGTGCCAGCAGTTCCCACACATTTTTACAAACCTACGAGCAGTACTTC
d_gene: TRBD2; j_gene: TRBJ2-7; v_gene: TRBV3-1/TRBV3-2; abundance: NA; CDR3aa: CASSQVKTSGSYEQYF; CDR3nt: TGTGCCAGCAGCCAAGTGAAAACTAGCGGGAGCTACGAGCAGTACTTC
d_gene: NA; j_gene: TRBJ2-5; v_gene: TRBV5-4; abundance: NA; CDR3aa: CASSTPPGQQETQYF; CDR3nt: TGTGCCAGCAGCACGCCACCGGGGCAACAAGAGACCCAGTACTTC
d_gene: NA; j_gene: TRBJ2-1; v_gene: TRBV5-1; abundance: NA; CDR3aa: CASSSRRDNEQFF; CDR3nt: TGCGCCAGCAGCTCCCGTAGGGATAATGAGCAGTTCTTC
d_gene: NA; j_gene: TRBJ1-6; v_gene: TRBV5-1; abundance: NA; CDR3aa: CASSLWGIVNSPLHF; CDR3nt: TGCGCCAGCAGCTTGTGGGGAATTGTAAATTCACCCCTCCACTTT
d_gene: TRBD2; j_gene: TRBJ2-1; v_gene: TRBV4-1; abundance: NA; CDR3aa: CASRTSVLLGNEQFF; CDR3nt: TGCGCCAGCAGGACTAGCGTTCTGCTGGGCAATGAGCAGTTCTTC
d_gene: TRBD2; j_gene: TRBJ2-1; v_gene: TRBV27; abundance: NA; CDR3aa: CASSFSGMSSYNEQFF; CDR3nt: TGTGCCAGCAGTTTTAGCGGGATGAGCTCCTACAATGAGCAGTTCTTC
d_gene: NA; j_gene: TRBJ1-6; v_gene: TRBV6-2/TRBV6-3; abundance: NA; CDR3aa: CASSYGTAGSLHF; CDR3nt: TGTGCCAGCAGTTATGGGACGGCGGGATCCCTCCACTTT
d_gene: TRBD2; j_gene: TRBJ2-2; v_gene: TRBV19; abundance: NA; CDR3aa: CASSIVPAGDAGELFF; CDR3nt: TGTGCCAGTAGTATAGTACCAGCGGGAGATGCCGGGGAGCTGTTTTTT
d_gene: NA; j_gene: TRBJ2-5; v_gene: TRBV7-9; abundance: NA; CDR3aa: CASSTTGIWQETQYF; CDR3nt: TGTGCCAGCAGCACTACCGGGATCTGGCAAGAGACCCAGTACTTC
d_gene: NA; j_gene: TRBJ1-2; v_gene: TRBV5-4; abundance: once; CDR3aa: CASSLDTNYGYTF; CDR3nt: TGTGCCAGCAGCCTGGATACTAACTATGGCTACACCTTC
d_gene: NA; j_gene: TRBJ1-4; v_gene: TRBV9; abundance: once; CDR3aa: CASSSGGPTTNEKLFF; CDR3nt: TGTGCCAGCAGTTCTGGGGGACCGACAACTAATGAAAAACTGTTTTTT
d_gene: TRBD2; j_gene: TRBJ2-1; v_gene: TRBV29-1; abundance: NA; CDR3aa: CSVGLAGNEQFF; CDR3nt: TGCAGCGTTGGGCTAGCGGGGAATGAGCAGTTCTTC
d_gene: NA; j_gene: TRBJ2-7; v_gene: TRBV3-1/TRBV3-2; abundance: NA; CDR3aa: CASSHLSSTGFTYEQYF; CDR3nt: TGTGCCAGCAGCCACCTTTCATCAACAGGGTTCACCTACGAGCAGTACTTC